This T cell receptor beta chain emerged from a study of cytotoxic CD8 clonotypes in ibrutinib-treated CLL. Background on the study: The study recorded mean values of almost 260,000 productive templates and tens of thousands of productive rearrangements per sample. Study-wide points: With treatment, public clonotypes, which were uncommon, either contracted or remained stable. Ibrutinib response saw clonality rise, and progression saw it return toward baseline.

J lost 5 bases, V lost 2 bases, and 1 base had no gene match. The CDR3 has 15 amino acids. The germline gives CDR1 SGHAT, CDR2 FQNNGV. Sequenced by immunoSEQ multiplex PCR; TCRdb stores in-frame clones only, minus some. The sample yields around 250,000 clones, under 80% seen once. As to this clone: Antigen specificity is unknown.

TCR beta library input comprised around 2.1 micrograms of genomic DNA from cryopreserved PBMCs. The chain couples TRBV11-2 to TRBJ2-7; 15 bases agree with TRBD2. The source is a human donor with chronic lymphocytic leukemia. The source was PBMCs, collected after 24 months of ibrutinib treatment. In DNA form, the CDR3 reads TGTGCCAGCAGCTTATGGACTAGCGGGGGGGACGAGCAGTACTTC. It is translated as CASSLWTSGGDEQYF.